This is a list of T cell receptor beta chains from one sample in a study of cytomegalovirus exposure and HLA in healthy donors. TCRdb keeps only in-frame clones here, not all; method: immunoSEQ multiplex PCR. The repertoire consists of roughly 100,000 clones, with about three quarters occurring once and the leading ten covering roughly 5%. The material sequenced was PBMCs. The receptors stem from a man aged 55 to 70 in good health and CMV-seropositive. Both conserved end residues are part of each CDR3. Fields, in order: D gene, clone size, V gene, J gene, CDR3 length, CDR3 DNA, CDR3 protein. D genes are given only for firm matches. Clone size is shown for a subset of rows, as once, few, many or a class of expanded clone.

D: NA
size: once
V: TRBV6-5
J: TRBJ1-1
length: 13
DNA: TGTGCCAGCAGCCTAAGGGGGGGCGTGGAAGCTTTCTTT
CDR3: CASSLRGGVEAFF

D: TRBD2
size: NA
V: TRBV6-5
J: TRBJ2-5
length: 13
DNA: TGTGCCAGCAGTTACAGCAGGGAGGGGACCCAGTACTTC
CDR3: CASSYSREGTQYF

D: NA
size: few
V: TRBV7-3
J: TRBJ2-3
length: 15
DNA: TGTGCCAGCAGCTTATCAAGAGGACTTCCAGATACGCAGTATTTT
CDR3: CASSLSRGLPDTQYF

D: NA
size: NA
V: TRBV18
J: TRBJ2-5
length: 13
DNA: TGTGCCAGCTCACCACACGCAGGGGAGACCCAGTACTTC
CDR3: CASSPHAGETQYF

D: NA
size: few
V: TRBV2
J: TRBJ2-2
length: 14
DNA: TGTGCCAGCACCCGCGGAGGGATCACCGGGGAGCTGTTTTTT
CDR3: CASTRGGITGELFF

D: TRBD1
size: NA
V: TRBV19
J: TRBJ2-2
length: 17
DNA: TGTGCCAGTAGTATGTCGGCGACAGGGGGGAACACCGGGGAGCTGTTTTTT
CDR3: CASSMSATGGNTGELFF

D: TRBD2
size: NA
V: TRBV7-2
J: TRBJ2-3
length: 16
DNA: TGTGCCAGCAGCTTTACTAGCGGGGGGGCCACAGATACGCAGTATTTT
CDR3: CASSFTSGGATDTQYF

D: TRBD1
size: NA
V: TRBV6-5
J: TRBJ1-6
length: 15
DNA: TGTGCCAGCAGGGCCTGGGACAGGGGTGGTTCACCCCTCCACTTT
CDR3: CASRAWDRGGSPLHF

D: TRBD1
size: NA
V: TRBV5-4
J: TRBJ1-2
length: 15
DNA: TGTGCCAGCAGCCTACCGACAGGGGCGGACTATGGCTACACCTTC
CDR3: CASSLPTGADYGYTF

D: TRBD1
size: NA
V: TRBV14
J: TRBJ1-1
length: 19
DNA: TGTGCCAGCAGCCATAGACTACAGGGGGCGTCGTCCTCGAACACTGAAGCTTTCTTT
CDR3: CASSHRLQGASSSNTEAFF

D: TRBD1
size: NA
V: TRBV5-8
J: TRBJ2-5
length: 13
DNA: TGTGCCAGCAGGGGACAGGGATTGGAGACCCAGTACTTC
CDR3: CASRGQGLETQYF

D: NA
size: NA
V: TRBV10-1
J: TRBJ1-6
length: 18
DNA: TGCGCCAGCAGTGAGTCTTTGCCGGGGAGCTCCTATAATTCACCCCTCCACTTT
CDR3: CASSESLPGSSYNSPLHF

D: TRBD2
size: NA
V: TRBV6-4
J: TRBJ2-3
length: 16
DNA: TGTGCCAGCAGTGTACTAGCGGGGCCCTCCACAGATACGCAGTATTTT
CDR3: CASSVLAGPSTDTQYF

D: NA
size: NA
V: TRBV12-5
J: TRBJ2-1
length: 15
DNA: TGTGCTAGTGGCCTCACAGGGCTTCAGAACAATGAGCAGTTCTTC
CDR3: CASGLTGLQNNEQFF

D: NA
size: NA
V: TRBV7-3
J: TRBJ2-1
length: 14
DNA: TGTGCCAGCAGCCCCTCCGGGGGGCTAAATGAGCAGTTCTTC
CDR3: CASSPSGGLNEQFF

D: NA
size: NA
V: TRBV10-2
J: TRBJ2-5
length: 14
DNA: TGCGCCAGCAGTGGCCGGGGAGGTCGCGAGACCCAGTACTTC
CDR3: CASSGRGGRETQYF

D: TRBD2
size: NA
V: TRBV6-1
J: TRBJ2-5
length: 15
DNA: TGTGCCAGCAGTGAAGGTAGCGGGGGGGCCGAGACCCAGTACTTC
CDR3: CASSEGSGGAETQYF

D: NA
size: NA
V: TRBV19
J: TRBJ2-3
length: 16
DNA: TGTGCCAGTAGTATATCCCGCGGACTGGGGACAGATACGCAGTATTTT
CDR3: CASSISRGLGTDTQYF

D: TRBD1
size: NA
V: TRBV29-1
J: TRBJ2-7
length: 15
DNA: TGCAGCGCCGAGGAGGGTACAGGGGGCGGATACGAGCAGTACTTC
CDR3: CSAEEGTGGGYEQYF

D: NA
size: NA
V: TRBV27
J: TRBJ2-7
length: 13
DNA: TGTGCCAGCAGCCAAGACAACTCCTACGAGCAGTACTTC
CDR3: CASSQDNSYEQYF

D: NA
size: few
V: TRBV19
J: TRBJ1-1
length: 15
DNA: TGTGCCAGTAGTTCAATGGGACACTTTAACACTGAAGCTTTCTTT
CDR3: CASSSMGHFNTEAFF

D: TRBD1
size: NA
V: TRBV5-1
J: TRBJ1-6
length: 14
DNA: TGCGCCAGCAGCTTGGAGGGGGCTAATTCACCCCTCCACTTT
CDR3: CASSLEGANSPLHF

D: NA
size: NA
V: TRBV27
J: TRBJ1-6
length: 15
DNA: TGTGCCAGCAGTTTAACTTCAGGGAGGGCTTCACCCCTCCACTTT
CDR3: CASSLTSGRASPLHF

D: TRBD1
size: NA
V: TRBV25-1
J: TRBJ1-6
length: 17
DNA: TGTGCCAGCAGCCACAACCCGACAGGGACCGGGAATTCACCCCTCCACTTT
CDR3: CASSHNPTGTGNSPLHF

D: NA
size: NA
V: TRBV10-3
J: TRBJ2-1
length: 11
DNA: TGTGCCATCAGGGGGCTAGGGGAGCAGTTCTTC
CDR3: CAIRGLGEQFF

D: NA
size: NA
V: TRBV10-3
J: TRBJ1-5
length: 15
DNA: TGTGCCATCAGGCCCGGCGACACGGTCAATCAGCCCCAGCATTTT
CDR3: CAIRPGDTVNQPQHF

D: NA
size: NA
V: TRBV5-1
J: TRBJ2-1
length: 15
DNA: TGCGCCAGCAGGGAGCAGGGGCAGCTCTACAATGAGCAGTTCTTC
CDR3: CASREQGQLYNEQFF

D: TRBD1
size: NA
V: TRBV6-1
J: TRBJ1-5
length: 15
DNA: TGTGCCAGCAGCGAGACAGGGTTGGGCAATCAGCCCCAGCATTTT
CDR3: CASSETGLGNQPQHF

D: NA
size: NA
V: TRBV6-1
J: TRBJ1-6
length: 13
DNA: TGTGCCAGCAGTGACAGGTTTAATTCACCCCTCCACTTT
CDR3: CASSDRFNSPLHF

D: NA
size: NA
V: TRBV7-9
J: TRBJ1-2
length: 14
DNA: TGTGCCAGCAGCTTAATGGGGGCGGCCTATGGCTACACCTTC
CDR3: CASSLMGAAYGYTF

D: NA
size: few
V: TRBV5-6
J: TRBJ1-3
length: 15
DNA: TGTGCCAGCAGCTTAGAGACAGTCTTTGGAAACACCATATATTTT
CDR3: CASSLETVFGNTIYF

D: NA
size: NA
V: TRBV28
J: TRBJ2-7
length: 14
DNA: TGTGCCAGCCTCCGAGGGGGAGACTCCTACGAGCAGTACTTC
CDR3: CASLRGGDSYEQYF

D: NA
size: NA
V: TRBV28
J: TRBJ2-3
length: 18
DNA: TGTGCCAGCAGTTTGCGGTCAGTCTATCGGCAGAGAGCAGATACGCAGTATTTT
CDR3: CASSLRSVYRQRADTQYF

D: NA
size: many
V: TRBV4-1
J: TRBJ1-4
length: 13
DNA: TGCGCCAGCTTTGACAGGATGGAGGAAAAACTGTTTTTT
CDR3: CASFDRMEEKLFF

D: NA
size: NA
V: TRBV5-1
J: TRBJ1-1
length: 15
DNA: TGCGCCAGCAGCTTCTTAGCGGGAGATAACACTGAAGCTTTCTTT
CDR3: CASSFLAGDNTEAFF

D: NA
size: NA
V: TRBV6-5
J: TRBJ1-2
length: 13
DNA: TGTGCCAGCAGTCCCCCGGGACTCTTTGGCTACACCTTC
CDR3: CASSPPGLFGYTF

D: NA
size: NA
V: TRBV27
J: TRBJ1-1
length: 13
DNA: TGTGCCAGCAGACCCACAGGGAACACTGAAGCTTTCTTT
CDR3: CASRPTGNTEAFF

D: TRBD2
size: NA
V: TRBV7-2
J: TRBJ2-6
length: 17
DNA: TGTGCCAGCAGACGACTAGCGGGGGCGGGGGGGGCCAACGTCCTGACTTTC
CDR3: CASRRLAGAGGANVLTF

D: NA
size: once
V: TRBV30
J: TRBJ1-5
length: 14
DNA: TGTGCCTGGAGTGTAAGGCGGGGCAATCAGCCCCAGCATTTT
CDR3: CAWSVRRGNQPQHF

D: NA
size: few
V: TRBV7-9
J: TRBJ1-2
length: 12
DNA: TGTGCCAGCAGCTTAGTAGCAGGGGGCTACACCTTC
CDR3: CASSLVAGGYTF

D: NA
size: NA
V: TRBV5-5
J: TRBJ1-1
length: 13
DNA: TGTGCCAGCAGCTTGCCGGGGTTCACTGAAGCTTTCTTT
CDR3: CASSLPGFTEAFF

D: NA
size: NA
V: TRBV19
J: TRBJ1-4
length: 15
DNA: TGTGCCAGTAAAGGCCCAGGGCAGTTTAATGAAAAACTGTTTTTT
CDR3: CASKGPGQFNEKLFF

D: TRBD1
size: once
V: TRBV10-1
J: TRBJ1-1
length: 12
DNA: TGCGCCAGCAGGGGGACAGGGACTGAAGCTTTCTTT
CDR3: CASRGTGTEAFF

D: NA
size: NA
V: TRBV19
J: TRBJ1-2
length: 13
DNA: TGTGCCAGTAGCTATACCGGGAACTATGGCTACACCTTC
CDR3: CASSYTGNYGYTF

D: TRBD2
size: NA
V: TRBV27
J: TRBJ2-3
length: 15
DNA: TGTGCCAGCAGTACCAGCGGGGCTAGCACAGATACGCAGTATTTT
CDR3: CASSTSGASTDTQYF

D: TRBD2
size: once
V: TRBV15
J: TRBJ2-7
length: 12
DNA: TGTGCCACCAGCAGTGTTAGCGGGTTTCAGTACTTC
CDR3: CATSSVSGFQYF

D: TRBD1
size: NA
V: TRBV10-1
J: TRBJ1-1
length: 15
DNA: TGCGCCAGCAGTGAAGGGACAGGGGCGGCCTTTGGAGCTTTCTTT
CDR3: CASSEGTGAAFGAFF

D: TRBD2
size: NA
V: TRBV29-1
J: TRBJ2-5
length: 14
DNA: TGCAGCGTTGAAAGAGGACTAGATCAAGAGACCCAGTACTTC
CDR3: CSVERGLDQETQYF

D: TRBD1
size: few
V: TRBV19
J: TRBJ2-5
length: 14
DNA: TGTGCCAGTAGTCCTAGGACAGGGGTCAGGGCCCAGTACTTC
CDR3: CASSPRTGVRAQYF